Here is one T cell receptor (beta chain) with its context. Sequencing used immunoSEQ multiplex PCR; TCRdb keeps in-frame clones, though not all of them. The sample contains fewer than 45,000 clones, around nine tenths of which appear only once. These data come from a study of T cell changes during pregnancy in multiple sclerosis. Germline lookup yields CDR1 SGHAT and CDR2 FQNNGV. CDR3 size: 15 residues. V shed 6 bases and J shed 4 bases, with 19 bases lying between them. This chain uses TRBV11-2 with TRBJ2-7, with D hard to call. The sequence came from a female donor with multiple sclerosis, enrolled in a pregnancy study. Sequenced material: CD4+ T cells from peripheral blood mononuclear cells, taken in the first trimester of pregnancy. The CDR3 DNA reads as TGTGCCAGCAGTCGTACCGGGTCCTATCTTTACGAGCAGTACTTC. Its translation: CASSRTGSYLYEQYF. The variable domain in full, completed from reference TRBV11-2 and TRBJ2-7, reads EAGVAQSPRYKIIEKRQSVAFWCNPISGHATLYWYQQILGQGPKLLIQFQNNGVVDDSQLPKDRFSAERLKGVDSTLKIQPAKLEDSAVYLCASSRTGSYLYEQYFGPGTRLTVT.